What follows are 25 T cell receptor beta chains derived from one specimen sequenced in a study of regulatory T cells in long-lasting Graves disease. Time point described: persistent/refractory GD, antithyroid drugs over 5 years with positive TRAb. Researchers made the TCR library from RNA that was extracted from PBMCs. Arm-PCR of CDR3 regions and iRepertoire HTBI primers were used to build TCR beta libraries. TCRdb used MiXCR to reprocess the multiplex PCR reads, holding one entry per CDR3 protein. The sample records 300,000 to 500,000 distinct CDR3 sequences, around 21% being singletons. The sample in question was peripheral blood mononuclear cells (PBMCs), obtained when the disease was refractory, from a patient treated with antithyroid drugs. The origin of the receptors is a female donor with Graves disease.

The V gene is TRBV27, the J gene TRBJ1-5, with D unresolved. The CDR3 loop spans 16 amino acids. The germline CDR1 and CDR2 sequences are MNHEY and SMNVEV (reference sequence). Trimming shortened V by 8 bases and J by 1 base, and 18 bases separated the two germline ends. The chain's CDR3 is CASGAGERLSNQPQHF. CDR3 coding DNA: TGTGCCAGCGGCGCGGGTGAGCGGTTAAGCAATCAGCCCCAGCATTTT.

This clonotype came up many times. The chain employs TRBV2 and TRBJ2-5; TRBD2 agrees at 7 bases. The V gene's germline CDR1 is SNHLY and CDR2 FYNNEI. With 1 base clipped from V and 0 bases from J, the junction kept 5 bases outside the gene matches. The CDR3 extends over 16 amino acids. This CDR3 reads CASSEEVAGNQETQYF. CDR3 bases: TGTGCCAGCAGTGAAGAGGTAGCGGGCAACCAAGAGACCCAGTACTTC.

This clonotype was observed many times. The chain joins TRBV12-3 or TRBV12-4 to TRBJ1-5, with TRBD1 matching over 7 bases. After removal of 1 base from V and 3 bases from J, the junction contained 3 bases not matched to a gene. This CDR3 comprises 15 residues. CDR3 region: CASSLGRGTNQPQHF. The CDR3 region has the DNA TGTGCCAGCAGTTTAGGCAGGGGGACCAATCAGCCCCAGCATTTT.

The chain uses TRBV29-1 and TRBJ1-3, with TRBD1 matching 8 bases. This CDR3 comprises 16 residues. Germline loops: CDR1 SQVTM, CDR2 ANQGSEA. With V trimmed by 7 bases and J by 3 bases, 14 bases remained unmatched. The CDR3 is CSGPMPTGVYGNTIYF. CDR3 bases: TGCAGCGGTCCTATGCCGACAGGGGTCTATGGAAACACCATATATTTT.

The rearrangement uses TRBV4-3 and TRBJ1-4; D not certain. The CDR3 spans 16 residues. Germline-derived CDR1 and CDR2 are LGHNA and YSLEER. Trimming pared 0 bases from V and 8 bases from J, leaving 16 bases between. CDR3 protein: CASSQEGTPGWEKLFF. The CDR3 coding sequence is TGCGCCAGCAGCCAAGAGGGAACACCCGGGTGGGAAAAACTGTTTTTT.

The CDR3 loop is CATRGLAGLQETQYF. The CDR3, as DNA: TGTGCCACCCGAGGGCTAGCGGGACTCCAAGAGACCCAGTACTTC. The chain is built from TRBV19 and TRBJ2-5; 9 bases fit TRBD2. The CDR3 runs 15 residues. Trimming took 10 bases from V and 1 from J; bases not matched to a gene: 10. Germline V gene data show CDR1 as LNHDA and CDR2 as SQIVND (reference sequence). Complete variable domain (other parts from reference TRBV19 and TRBJ2-5): DGGITQSPKYLFRKEGQNVTLSCEQNLNHDAMYWYRQDPGQGLRLIYYSQIVNDFQKGDIAEGYSVSREKKESFPLTVTSAQKNPTAFYLCATRGLAGLQETQYFGPGTRLLVL.

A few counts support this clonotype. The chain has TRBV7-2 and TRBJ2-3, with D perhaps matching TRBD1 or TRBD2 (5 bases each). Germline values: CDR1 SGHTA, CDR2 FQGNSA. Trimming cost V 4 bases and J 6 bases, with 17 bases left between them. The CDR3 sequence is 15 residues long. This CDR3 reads CASSSPQRGVDTQYF. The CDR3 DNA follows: TGTGCCAGCAGCTCCCCCCAGAGAGGGGTGGATACGCAGTATTTT.

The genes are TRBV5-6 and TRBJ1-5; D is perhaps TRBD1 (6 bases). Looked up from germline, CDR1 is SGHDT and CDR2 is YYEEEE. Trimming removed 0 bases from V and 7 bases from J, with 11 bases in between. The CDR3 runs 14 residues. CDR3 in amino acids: CASSLGGAKQPQHF. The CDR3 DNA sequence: TGTGCCAGCAGCTTGGGGGGGGCTAAACAGCCCCAGCATTTT.

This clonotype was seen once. CDR3 sequence (DNA): TGTGCCAGCAGCTTAAGTTCTAGACCGGCGAACACCGGGGAGCTGTTTTTT. Translated: CASSLSSRPANTGELFF. V and J are TRBV7-2 and TRBJ2-2, with no clear D. V lost 2 bases to trimming and J lost 0 bases, with 13 bases between them. CDR1 and CDR2 (germline): SGHTA, FQGNSA. The length of the CDR3 is 17 residues.

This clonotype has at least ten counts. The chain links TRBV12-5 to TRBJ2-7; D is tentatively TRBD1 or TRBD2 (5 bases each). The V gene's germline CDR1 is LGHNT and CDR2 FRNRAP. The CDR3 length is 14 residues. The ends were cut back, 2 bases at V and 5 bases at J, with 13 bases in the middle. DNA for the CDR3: TGTGCTAGTGGTTTGTTGGTGGGGGAGAACGAGCAGTACTTC. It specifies CASGLLVGENEQYF.

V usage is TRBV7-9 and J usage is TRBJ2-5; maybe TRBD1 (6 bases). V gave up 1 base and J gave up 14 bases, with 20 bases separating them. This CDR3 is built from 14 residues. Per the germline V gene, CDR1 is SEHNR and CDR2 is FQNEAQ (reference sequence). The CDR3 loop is CASSLDRVRDEQYF. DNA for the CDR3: TGTGCCAGCAGCTTAGACAGGGTTCGGGACGAGCAATACTTC.

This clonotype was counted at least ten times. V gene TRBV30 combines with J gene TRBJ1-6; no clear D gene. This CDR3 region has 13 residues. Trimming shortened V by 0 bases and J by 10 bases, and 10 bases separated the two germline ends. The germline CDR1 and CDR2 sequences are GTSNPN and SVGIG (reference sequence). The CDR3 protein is CAWSVPGRSPLHF. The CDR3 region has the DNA TGTGCCTGGAGTGTACCTGGGAGATCACCCCTCCACTTT.

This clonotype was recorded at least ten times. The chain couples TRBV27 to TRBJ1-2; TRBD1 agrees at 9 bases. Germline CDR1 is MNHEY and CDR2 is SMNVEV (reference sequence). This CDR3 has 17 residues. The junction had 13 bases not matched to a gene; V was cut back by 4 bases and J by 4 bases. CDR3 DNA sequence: TGTGCCAGCAGTTCTACGCCCGATACAGGGGGCCGCTATGGCTACACCTTC. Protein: CASSSTPDTGGRYGYTF.

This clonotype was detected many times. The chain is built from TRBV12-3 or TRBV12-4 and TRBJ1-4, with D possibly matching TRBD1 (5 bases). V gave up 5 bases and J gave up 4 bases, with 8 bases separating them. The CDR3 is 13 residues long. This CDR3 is CASSRQINEKLFF. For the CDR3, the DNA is TGTGCCAGCAGTCGACAGATTAATGAAAAACTGTTTTTT.

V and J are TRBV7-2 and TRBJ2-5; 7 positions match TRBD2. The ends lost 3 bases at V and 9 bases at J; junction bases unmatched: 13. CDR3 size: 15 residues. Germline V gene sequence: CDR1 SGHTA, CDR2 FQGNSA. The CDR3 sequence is CASSFLGGSKESQYF. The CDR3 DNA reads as TGTGCCAGCAGCTTCCTAGGCGGGAGTAAGGAGTCCCAGTACTTC.

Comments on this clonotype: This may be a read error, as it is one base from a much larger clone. CDR3 nucleotides: TGTGCCAGCAGTGACCCCAAGGGGTTAGCGGGAGGGCAGAACGAGCAGTACTTC. This sequence encodes CASSDPKGLAGGQNEQYF. The V and J genes are TRBV2 and TRBJ2-7; 11 bases are shared with TRBD2. V gave up 3 bases and J gave up 5 bases; unmatched junction bases: 15. CDR1 and CDR2 from the germline V gene are SNHLY and FYNNEI. The CDR3 sequence is 18 residues long.

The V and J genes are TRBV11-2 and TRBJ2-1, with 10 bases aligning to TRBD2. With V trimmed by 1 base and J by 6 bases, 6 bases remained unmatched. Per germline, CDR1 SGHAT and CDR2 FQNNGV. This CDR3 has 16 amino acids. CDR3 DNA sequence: TGTGCCAGCAGCTTAGGACGCCTAGCGGGAGCCAATGAGCAGTTCTTC. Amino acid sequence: CASSLGRLAGANEQFF.

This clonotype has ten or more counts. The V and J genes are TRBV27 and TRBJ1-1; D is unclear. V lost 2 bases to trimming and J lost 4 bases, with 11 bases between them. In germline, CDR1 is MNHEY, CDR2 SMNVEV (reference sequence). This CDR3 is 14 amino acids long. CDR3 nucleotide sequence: TGTGCCAGCAGTTTAAGGGCTCCCAGCACTGAAGCTTTCTTT. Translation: CASSLRAPSTEAFF.

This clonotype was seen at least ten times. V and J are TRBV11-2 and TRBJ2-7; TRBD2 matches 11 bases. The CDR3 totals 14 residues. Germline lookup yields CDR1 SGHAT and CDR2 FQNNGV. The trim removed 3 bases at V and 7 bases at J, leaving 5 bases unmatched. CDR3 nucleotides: TGTGCCAGCAGCTTTAGCGGGAGGGGGCAGGAGCAGTACTTC. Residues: CASSFSGRGQEQYF.

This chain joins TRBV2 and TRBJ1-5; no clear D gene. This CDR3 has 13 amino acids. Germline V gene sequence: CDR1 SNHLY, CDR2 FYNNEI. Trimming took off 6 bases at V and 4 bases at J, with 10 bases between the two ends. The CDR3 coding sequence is TGTGCCAGCAGGGACGCAGGAAATCAGCCCCAGCATTTT. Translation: CASRDAGNQPQHF.

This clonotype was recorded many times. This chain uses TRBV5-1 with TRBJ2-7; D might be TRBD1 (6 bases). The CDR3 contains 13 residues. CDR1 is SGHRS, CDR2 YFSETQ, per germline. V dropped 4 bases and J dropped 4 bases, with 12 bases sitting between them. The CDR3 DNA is TGCGCCAGCAGCACCGGACAGACTTACGAGCAGTACTTC. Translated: CASSTGQTYEQYF. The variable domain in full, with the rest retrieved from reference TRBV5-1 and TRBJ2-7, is KAGVTQTPRYLIKTRGQQVTLSCSPISGHRSVSWYQQTPGQGLQFLFEYFSETQRNKGNFPGRFSGRQFSNSRSEMNVSTLELGDSALYLCASSTGQTYEQYFGPGTRLTVT.

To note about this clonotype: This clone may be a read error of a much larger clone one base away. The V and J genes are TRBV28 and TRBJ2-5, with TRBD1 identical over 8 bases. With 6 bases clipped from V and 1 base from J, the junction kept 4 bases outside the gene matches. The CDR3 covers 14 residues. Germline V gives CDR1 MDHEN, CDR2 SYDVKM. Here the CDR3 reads CASSRQGIQETQYF. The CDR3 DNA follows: TGTGCCAGCAGCCGACAGGGGATCCAAGAGACCCAGTACTTC.

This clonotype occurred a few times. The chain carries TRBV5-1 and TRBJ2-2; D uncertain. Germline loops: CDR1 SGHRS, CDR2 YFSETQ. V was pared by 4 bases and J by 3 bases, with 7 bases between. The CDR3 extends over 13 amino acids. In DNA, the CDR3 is TGCGCCAGCAGCCCACTCGACACCGGGGAGCTGTTTTTT. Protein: CASSPLDTGELFF.

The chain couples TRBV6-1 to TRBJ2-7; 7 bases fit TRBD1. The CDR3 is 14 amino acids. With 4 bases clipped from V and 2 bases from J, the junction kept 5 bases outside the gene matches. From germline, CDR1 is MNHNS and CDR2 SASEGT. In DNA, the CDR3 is TGTGCCAGCAGTGGACAGGGCCTTACCTACGAGCAGTACTTC. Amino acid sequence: CASSGQGLTYEQYF.

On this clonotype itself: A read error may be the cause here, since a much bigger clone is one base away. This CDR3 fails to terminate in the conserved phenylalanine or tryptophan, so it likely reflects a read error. CDR3 sequence (DNA): TGTGCCAGCAGCCCCGGCATCCAGAACACTGAAGCTTTCTCT. This codes for CASSPGIQNTEAFS. The chain joins TRBV6-1 to TRBJ1-1; D ambiguous. The germline gives CDR1 MNHNS, CDR2 SASEGT. V lost 6 bases, J lost 1 base, and 12 bases lay in between. This CDR3 has 14 amino acids.